These 21 T cell receptor beta chains originate from one sample sequenced in a study of cytomegalovirus exposure and HLA in healthy donors. The PCR used 60 Vbeta and 13 Jbeta primers. Clones were sequenced by immunoSEQ multiplex PCR, and TCRdb holds only the in-frame ones, with some missing. The sample contains fewer than 150,000 clones, around 78% of which appear only once. Sequencing was carried out using PBMCs. The receptors were sampled from a male donor in good health and CMV-seronegative.

The count of this clone is one. The chain recombines TRBV19 with TRBJ1-1; D unresolved. Trimming removed 3 bases at V and 1 base at J, with 6 bases between. CDR1 is LNHDA, CDR2 SQIVND, per germline (reference sequence). CDR3 length equals 13 residues. The DNA for the CDR3 is TGTGCCAGTAGTATCGGGTGGAACACTGAAGCTTTCTTT. Encoded protein: CASSIGWNTEAFF.

The rearrangement uses TRBV27 and TRBJ2-5; TRBD2 matches at 9 bases. V was clipped by 3 bases and J by 5 bases; unmatched bases: 4. Looked up from germline, CDR1 is MNHEY and CDR2 is SMNVEV (reference sequence). The CDR3 is 14 amino acids. The CDR3 bases are TGTGCCAGCAGTTTCGCGGGAGGGCCGGAGACCCAGTACTTC. Its protein product is CASSFAGGPETQYF.

This chain links TRBV6-4 with TRBJ1-5; 11 nucleotides match TRBD1. There are 14 residues in the CDR3. Per the germline V gene, CDR1 is MRHNA and CDR2 is SNTAGT. J gave up 6 bases and V 6 bases, and 4 bases lay outside the gene matches. CDR3 residues: CASSEGQGVQPQHF. The CDR3 nucleotides read TGTGCCAGCAGCGAGGGACAGGGGGTTCAGCCCCAGCATTTT.

The gene calls are TRBV2 and TRBJ1-4, with D possibly matching TRBD1 (6 bases). Trimming shortened V by 7 bases and J by 10 bases, and 25 bases separated the two germline ends. The CDR3 has 16 amino acids. Germline V gene sequence: CDR1 SNHLY, CDR2 FYNNEI. The CDR3 spells CASKRPQGGESGKLFF. The CDR3 bases are TGTGCCAGCAAACGACCCCAAGGGGGGGAATCGGGAAAACTGTTTTTT.

The gene calls are TRBV7-8 and TRBJ2-5; 12 nucleotides align to TRBD2. V gave up 8 bases and J gave up 4 bases; unmatched junction bases: 17. The germline V gene has CDR1 SGHVS and CDR2 FQNEAQ. This CDR3 contains 18 residues. The CDR3: CASLTTRLAGVGGETQYF. In DNA form, the CDR3 reads TGTGCCAGCCTAACTACAAGACTAGCGGGAGTAGGTGGAGAGACCCAGTACTTC.

The rearrangement joins TRBV5-8 to TRBJ1-2; the D is unclear. The V gene lost 1 base and the J gene lost 4 bases, with 14 bases spanning the gap. Germline CDR1 SGHTS, CDR2 YDEGEE. The CDR3 has 15 residues. CDR3 loop: CASSLSLRSPYGYTF. Written as DNA, the CDR3 is TGTGCCAGCAGCTTGTCGTTGCGGAGCCCCTATGGCTACACCTTC.

The chain recombines TRBV6-4 with TRBJ2-1; 13 positions match TRBD2. Germline CDR1 MRHNA, CDR2 SNTAGT. The trim removed 5 bases at V and 8 bases at J, leaving 6 bases unmatched. This CDR3 region has 15 residues. The CDR3 DNA is TGTGCCAGCAGTCTAAGGACTAGCGGGAGTGATGAGCAGTTCTTC. Encoded protein: CASSLRTSGSDEQFF.

The chain carries TRBV9 and TRBJ2-3; the match to TRBD2 covers 8 bases. This CDR3 has 17 residues. After removal of 1 base from V and 0 bases from J, the junction contained 7 bases not matched to a gene. The V gene's germline CDR1 is SGDLS and CDR2 YYNGEE. The CDR3 coding sequence is TGTGCCAGCAGCGTATCCGTCCGGGAGGGTAGCACAGATACGCAGTATTTT. Translation: CASSVSVREGSTDTQYF.

The chain links TRBV30 to TRBJ1-1, with unresolved D. This CDR3 is built from 13 residues. The germline V gene has CDR1 GTSNPN and CDR2 SVGIG (reference sequence). The V and J ends lost 2 bases and 4 bases respectively, with 11 bases between them. The CDR3, as DNA: TGTGCCTGGAGTACACAATTTTCCACTGAAGCTTTCTTT. Its protein is CAWSTQFSTEAFF.

V is TRBV9 and J is TRBJ1-1, with a possible D match to TRBD1 (6 bases). The germline gives CDR1 SGDLS, CDR2 YYNGEE. The CDR3 totals 15 residues. Trimming cost V 0 bases and J 3 bases, with 12 bases left between them. DNA for the CDR3: TGTGCCAGCAGCGTAGATGGGGGCGCGGACACTGAAGCTTTCTTT. As protein: CASSVDGGADTEAFF.

This rearrangement joins TRBV7-3 to TRBJ2-7; 8 bases agree with TRBD2. The CDR3 has 16 amino acids. After removal of 1 base from V and 3 bases from J, the junction contained 8 bases not matched to a gene. The germline V gene has CDR1 SGHTA and CDR2 FQGTGA. The CDR3 protein is CASSLNPDRGGYEQYF. The DNA for the CDR3 is TGTGCCAGCAGCTTAAACCCGGACCGGGGGGGCTACGAGCAGTACTTC. The entire variable domain, with the rest obtained from reference TRBV7-3 and TRBJ2-7, is as follows: GAGVSQTPSNKVTEKGKYVELRCDPISGHTALYWYRQSLGQGPEFLIYFQGTGAADDSGLPNDRFFAVRPEGSVSTLKIQRTERGDSAVYLCASSLNPDRGGYEQYFGPGTRLTVT.

This chain links TRBV7-6 with TRBJ2-3, with 7 bases aligning to TRBD2. This CDR3 has 16 amino acids. The V and J ends lost 4 bases and 1 base, in that order; junction bases with no gene match: 8. The germline CDR1 and CDR2 sequences are SGHVS and FNYEAQ. The CDR3 region is CASSYPGGGGTDTQYF. The CDR3 DNA reads as TGTGCCAGCAGCTACCCTGGGGGGGGTGGCACAGATACGCAGTATTTT. The whole variable domain, filled in from reference TRBV7-6 and TRBJ2-3, reads GAGVSQSPRYKVTKRGQDVALRCDPISGHVSLYWYRQALGQGPEFLTYFNYEAQQDKSGLPNDRFSAERPEGSISTLTIQRTEQRDSAMYRCASSYPGGGGTDTQYFGPGTRLTVL.

This chain uses TRBV9 with TRBJ1-5, with D possibly TRBD1 on 5 matching bases. V was clipped by 0 bases and J by 5 bases, with 12 bases between them. The CDR3 contains 15 residues. The V gene's germline CDR1 is SGDLS and CDR2 YYNGEE. The CDR3 sequence: CASSVAGGPHQPQHF. DNA for the CDR3: TGTGCCAGCAGCGTAGCGGGGGGACCCCATCAGCCCCAGCATTTT.

The count of this clone is one. This chain joins TRBV10-2 and TRBJ1-1; 7 nucleotides align to TRBD1. Germline CDR1 WSHSY, CDR2 SAAADI. The CDR3 runs to 14 residues. Losses at the gene ends were 6 bases for V and 1 base for J; bases not matched to a gene: 5. The CDR3 DNA is TGCGCCAGCAGGACGACAGGGCCGAACACTGAAGCTTTCTTT. Translated, it gives CASRTTGPNTEAFF.

The chain links TRBV28 to TRBJ1-2, with 8 bases matching TRBD1. Trimming removed 3 bases from V and 8 bases from J; junction bases left unmatched: 14. The germline V gene has CDR1 MDHEN and CDR2 SYDVKM. The length of the CDR3 is 16 residues. The CDR3 sequence is CASSLSRPGGAEGYTF. The CDR3 region has the DNA TGTGCCAGCAGTTTGTCGCGCCCAGGGGGCGCCGAGGGCTACACCTTC.

The rearrangement links TRBV4-3 to TRBJ1-2; D is ambiguous. CDR3 length equals 15 residues. The germline V and J ends were trimmed by 1 base and 0 bases, with 9 bases remaining between them. The germline CDR1 and CDR2 sequences are LGHNA and YSLEER. The CDR3 loop reads CASSQVIAANYGYTF. CDR3 nucleotide sequence: TGCGCCAGCAGCCAAGTTATCGCAGCTAACTATGGCTACACCTTC.

This chain connects TRBV25-1 to TRBJ2-7; tentative D call: TRBD1 (6 bases). V was clipped by 5 bases and J by 3 bases, with 14 bases between them. Germline V CDR1 and CDR2: MGHDK, SYGVNS. The length of the CDR3 is 14 residues. The CDR3 protein is CASSPSGVRYEQYF. In nucleotides, the CDR3 is TGTGCCAGCAGTCCCTCAGGGGTCCGCTACGAGCAGTACTTC.

The rearrangement uses TRBV6-1 and TRBJ1-1, with 11 bases aligning to TRBD1. Looked up from germline, CDR1 is MNHNS and CDR2 is SASEGT. CDR3 size: 14 residues. Losses at the gene ends were 6 bases for V and 7 bases for J; bases not matched to a gene: 7. CDR3 loop: CASSGGQGVHEAFF. DNA for the CDR3: TGTGCCAGCAGCGGGGGACAGGGGGTTCATGAAGCTTTCTTT.

This clone was detected a few times. V is TRBV12-5 and J is TRBJ2-5; 10 bases match TRBD1. Trimming cost V 6 bases and J 3 bases; bases outside gene matches: 4. The CDR3 length is 14 residues. Per the germline V gene, CDR1 is LGHNT and CDR2 is FRNRAP. The DNA for the CDR3 is TGTGCTAGTGGCACCGGGACAGGGGAAGAGACCCAGTACTTC. It translates to CASGTGTGEETQYF.

The V gene is TRBV9, the J gene TRBJ2-1, with D hard to call. Germline lookup yields CDR1 SGDLS and CDR2 YYNGEE. Between the trimmed V and J ends, which lost 0 bases and 3 bases, there was a span of 4 bases. The CDR3 runs to 13 residues. The CDR3 is CASSVERYNEQFF. CDR3 bases: TGTGCCAGCAGCGTAGAGCGCTACAATGAGCAGTTCTTC.

V usage is TRBV15 and J usage is TRBJ2-2; 14 bases line up with TRBD2. The V gene's germline CDR1 is LNHNV and CDR2 YYDKDF (reference sequence). V gave up 9 bases and J gave up 0 bases; unmatched junction bases: 6. The CDR3 loop spans 17 amino acids. The CDR3 DNA is TGTGCCACACGGACTAGCGGGGGGCCTTCGAACACCGGGGAGCTGTTTTTT. Translated, it gives CATRTSGGPSNTGELFF.